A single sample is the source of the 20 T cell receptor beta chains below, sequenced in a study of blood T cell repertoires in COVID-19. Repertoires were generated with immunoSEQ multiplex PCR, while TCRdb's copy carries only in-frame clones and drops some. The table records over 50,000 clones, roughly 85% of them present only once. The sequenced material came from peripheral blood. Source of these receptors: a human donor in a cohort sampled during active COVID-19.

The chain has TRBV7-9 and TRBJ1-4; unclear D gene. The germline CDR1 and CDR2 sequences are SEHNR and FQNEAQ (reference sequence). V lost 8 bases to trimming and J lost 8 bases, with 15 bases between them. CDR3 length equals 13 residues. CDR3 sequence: CASRFSVREKLFF. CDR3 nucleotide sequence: TGTGCCAGCCGGTTTAGCGTACGGGAAAAACTGTTTTTT.

CDR3 residues: CASSQEWRGGTGELFF. The CDR3 nucleotides read TGCGCCAGCAGCCAAGAGTGGCGGGGGGGCACCGGGGAGCTGTTTTTT. This chain connects TRBV4-3 to TRBJ2-2; 9 bases are shared with TRBD2. Germline-derived CDR1 and CDR2 are LGHNA and YSLEER. V trimming: 0 bases; J trimming: 4 bases; junction bases outside the gene matches: 3. CDR3 length equals 16 residues.

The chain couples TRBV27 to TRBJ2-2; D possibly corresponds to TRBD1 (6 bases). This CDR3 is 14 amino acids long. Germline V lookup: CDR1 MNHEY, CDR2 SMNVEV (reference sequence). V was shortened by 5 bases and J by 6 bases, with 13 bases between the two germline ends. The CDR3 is CASSLGTIPGELFF. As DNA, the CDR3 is TGTGCCAGCAGTCTTGGGACAATCCCCGGGGAGCTGTTTTTT.

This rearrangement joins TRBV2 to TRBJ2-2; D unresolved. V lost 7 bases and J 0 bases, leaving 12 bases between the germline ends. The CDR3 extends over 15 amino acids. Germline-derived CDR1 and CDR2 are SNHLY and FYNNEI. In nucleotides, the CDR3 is TGTGCCAGCACCCGGGTAGCCGCGAACACCGGGGAGCTGTTTTTT. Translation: CASTRVAANTGELFF.

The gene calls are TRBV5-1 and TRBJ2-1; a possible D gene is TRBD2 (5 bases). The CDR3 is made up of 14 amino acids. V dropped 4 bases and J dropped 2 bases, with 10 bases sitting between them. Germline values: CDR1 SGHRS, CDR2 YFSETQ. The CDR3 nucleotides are TGCGCCAGCAGCGCGGGTGACACCTACAATGAGCAGTTCTTC. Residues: CASSAGDTYNEQFF.

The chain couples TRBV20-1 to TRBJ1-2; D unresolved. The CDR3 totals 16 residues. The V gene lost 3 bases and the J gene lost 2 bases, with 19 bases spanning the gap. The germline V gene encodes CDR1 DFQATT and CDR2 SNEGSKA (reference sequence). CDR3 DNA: TGCAGTGCTAGTTCCGTTGGGAGGACGGAAAACTATGGCTACACCTTC. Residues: CSASSVGRTENYGYTF.

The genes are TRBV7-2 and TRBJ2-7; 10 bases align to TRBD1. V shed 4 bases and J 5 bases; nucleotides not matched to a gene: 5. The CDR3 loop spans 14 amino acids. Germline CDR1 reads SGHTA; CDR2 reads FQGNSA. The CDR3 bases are TGTGCCAGCAGCTCGGGACAGGGGTGGGACGAGCAGTACTTC. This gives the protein CASSSGQGWDEQYF.

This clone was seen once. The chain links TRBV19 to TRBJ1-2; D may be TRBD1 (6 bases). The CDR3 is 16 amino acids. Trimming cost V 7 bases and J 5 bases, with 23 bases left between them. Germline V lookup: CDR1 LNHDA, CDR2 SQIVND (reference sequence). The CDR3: CASKGEGQRLIYGYTF. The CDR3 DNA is TGTGCCAGTAAGGGGGAAGGGCAGCGACTGATTTATGGCTACACCTTC.

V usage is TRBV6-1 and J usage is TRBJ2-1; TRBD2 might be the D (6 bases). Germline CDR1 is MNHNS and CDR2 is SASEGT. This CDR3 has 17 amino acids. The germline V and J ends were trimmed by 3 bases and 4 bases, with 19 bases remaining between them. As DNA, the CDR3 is TGTGCCAGCAGTGATTTCATCGTCGGGAGAGGGTACAATGAGCAGTTCTTC. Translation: CASSDFIVGRGYNEQFF.

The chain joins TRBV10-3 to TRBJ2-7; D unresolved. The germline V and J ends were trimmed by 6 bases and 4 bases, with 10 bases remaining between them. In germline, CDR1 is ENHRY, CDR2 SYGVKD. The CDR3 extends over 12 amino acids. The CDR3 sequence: CAISEFEYEQYF. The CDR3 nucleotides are TGTGCCATCAGCGAATTCGAGTACGAGCAGTACTTC.

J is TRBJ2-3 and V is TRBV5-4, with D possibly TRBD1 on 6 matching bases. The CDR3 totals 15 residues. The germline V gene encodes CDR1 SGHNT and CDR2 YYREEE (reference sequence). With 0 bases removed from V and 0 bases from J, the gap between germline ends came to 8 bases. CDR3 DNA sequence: TGTGCCAGCAGCTTGGGGGACACCAGCACAGATACGCAGTATTTT. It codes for CASSLGDTSTDTQYF.

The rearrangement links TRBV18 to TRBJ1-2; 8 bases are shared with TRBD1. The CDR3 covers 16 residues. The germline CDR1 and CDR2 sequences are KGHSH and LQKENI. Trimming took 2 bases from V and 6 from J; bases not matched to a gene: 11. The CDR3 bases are TGTGCCAGCTCACCAACACAGGGGGGCCTGGATAATGGCTACACCTTC. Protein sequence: CASSPTQGGLDNGYTF.

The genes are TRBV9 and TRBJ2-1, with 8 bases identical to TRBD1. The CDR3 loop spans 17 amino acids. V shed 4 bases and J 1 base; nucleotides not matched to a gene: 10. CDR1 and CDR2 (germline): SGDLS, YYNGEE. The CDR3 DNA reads TGTGCCAGCAGCAGGGCAGGGGGCGTGGAATCCTACAATGAGCAGTTCTTC. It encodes CASSRAGGVESYNEQFF.

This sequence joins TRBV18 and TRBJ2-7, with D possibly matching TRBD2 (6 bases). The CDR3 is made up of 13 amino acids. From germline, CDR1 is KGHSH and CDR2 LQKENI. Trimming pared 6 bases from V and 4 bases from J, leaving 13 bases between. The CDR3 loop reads CASSKGRDYEQYF. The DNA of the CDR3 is TGTGCCAGCTCGAAAGGGCGGGATTACGAGCAGTACTTC. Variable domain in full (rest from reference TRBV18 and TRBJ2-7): NAGVMQNPRHLVRRRGQEARLRCSPMKGHSHVYWYRQLPEEGLKFMVYLQKENIIDESGMPKERFSAEFPKEGPSILRIQQVVRGDSAAYFCASSKGRDYEQYFGPGTRLTVT.

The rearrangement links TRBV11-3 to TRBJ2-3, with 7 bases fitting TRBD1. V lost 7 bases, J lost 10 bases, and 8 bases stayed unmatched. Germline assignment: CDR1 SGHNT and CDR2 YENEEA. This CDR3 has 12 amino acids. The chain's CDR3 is CASTNGQEAQYF. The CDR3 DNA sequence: TGTGCCAGCACCAACGGACAGGAAGCGCAGTATTTT.

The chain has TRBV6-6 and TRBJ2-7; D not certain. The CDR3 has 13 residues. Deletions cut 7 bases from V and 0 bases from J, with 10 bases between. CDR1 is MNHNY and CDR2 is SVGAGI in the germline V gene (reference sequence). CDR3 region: CASTQASSYEQYF. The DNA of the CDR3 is TGTGCCAGCACGCAGGCCAGCTCCTACGAGCAGTACTTC.

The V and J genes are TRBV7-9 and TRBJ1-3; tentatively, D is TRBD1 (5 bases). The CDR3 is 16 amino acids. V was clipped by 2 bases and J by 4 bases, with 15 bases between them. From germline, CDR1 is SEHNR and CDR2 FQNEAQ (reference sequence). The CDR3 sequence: CASSLLLQVTGNTIYF. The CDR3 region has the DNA TGTGCCAGCAGCTTACTCTTACAGGTTACAGGAAACACCATATATTTT.

This CDR3 reads CASSFGNRGTTNEKLFF. In nucleotides, the CDR3 is TGTGCCAGCAGCTTTGGAAACAGGGGTACAACTAATGAAAAACTGTTTTTT. The chain uses TRBV5-5 and TRBJ1-4; 7 nucleotides match TRBD1. Looked up from germline, CDR1 is SGHKS and CDR2 is YYEKEE (reference sequence). CDR3 length: 17 residues. The trim removed 2 bases at V and 0 bases at J, leaving 7 bases unmatched.

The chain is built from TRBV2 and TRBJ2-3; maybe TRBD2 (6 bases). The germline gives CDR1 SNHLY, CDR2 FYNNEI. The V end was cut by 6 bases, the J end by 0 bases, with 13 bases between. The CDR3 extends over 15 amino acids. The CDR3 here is CASSLVGGSTDTQYF. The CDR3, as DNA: TGTGCCAGCAGCCTAGTGGGGGGTAGCACAGATACGCAGTATTTT.

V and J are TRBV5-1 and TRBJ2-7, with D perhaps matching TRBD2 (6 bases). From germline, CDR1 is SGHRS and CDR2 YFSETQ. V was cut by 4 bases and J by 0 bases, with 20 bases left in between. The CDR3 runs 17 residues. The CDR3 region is CASSRSVIAETSYEQYF. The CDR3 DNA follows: TGCGCCAGCAGCCGTAGTGTAATAGCGGAAACCTCCTACGAGCAGTACTTC.